Below, 29 T cell receptor beta chains from the same sample are listed, as sequenced in a study of blood T cells in healthy people across ages (dated by TCRdb to between 2014 and 2016). Library preparation employed 5' RACE. A second about 7 to 12 cycle PCR used a sample-barcoded 5' primer and a J-beta primer mix. The public reads were run again by TCRdb, first through fastp at Q25 and then through MiXCR, and only productive beta chains were kept. Entries that share a CDR3 protein sequence are merged under the most common genes and DNA. Counted in this sample were around 2 million distinct CDR3 sequences; 30% to 40% of them appeared once. About 21% of the sample lies in the top ten. The sample taken for sequencing was blood. The receptors were gathered from a human donor in good health.

The rearrangement joins TRBV29-1 to TRBJ1-2; 8 bases are shared with TRBD1. The CDR3 length is 14 residues. Germline assignment: CDR1 SQVTM and CDR2 ANQGSEA. Trimming removed 2 bases from V and 3 bases from J; junction bases left unmatched: 5. CDR3 coding DNA: TGCAGCGTTGAACGACAGGGGAAGGACTATGGCTACACCTTC. Its protein is CSVERQGKDYGYTF.

The chain combines TRBV6-2 or TRBV6-3 with TRBJ2-6; D gene ambiguous. CDR1 is MNHEY and CDR2 is SVGEGT in the germline V gene. This CDR3 is 15 amino acids long. Trimming cost V 1 base and J 2 bases, with 6 bases left between them. CDR3 sequence: CASSYWAAGANVLTF. The CDR3 coding sequence is TGTGCCAGCAGTTACTGGGCCGCTGGGGCCAACGTCCTGACTTTC.

Details on this clonotype: A much larger clonotype is one base distant, so this may be a read error. The J gene is TRBJ2-3, the V gene TRBV12-3 or TRBV12-4; 9 nucleotides match TRBD2. The CDR3 is made up of 13 amino acids. The CDR3 DNA reads TGTGCCAGCAATAGCGGGGGCACAGATGCGCAGTATTTT. Its translation: CASNSGGTDAQYF.

This clonotype was seen ten or more times. V usage is TRBV6-5 and J usage is TRBJ2-4, with D perhaps TRBD2 (6 bases). V shed 0 bases and J shed 5 bases, with 20 bases lying between them. Germline V gene data show CDR1 as MNHEY and CDR2 as SVGAGI. The CDR3 sequence is 18 residues long. In DNA, the CDR3 is TGTGCCAGCAGTTACTCGTCTGGGGGGTCTTCGGAACAAAACATTCAGTACTTC. Translation gives CASSYSSGGSSEQNIQYF.

This clonotype has just a few counts. The rearrangement joins TRBV7-3 to TRBJ2-7, with 9 bases lining up with TRBD2. The CDR3 runs to 15 residues. Germline V lookup: CDR1 SGHTA, CDR2 FQGTGA. The V and J ends lost 0 bases and 5 bases, in that order; junction bases with no gene match: 5. This CDR3 reads CASSLTGSSGDEQYF. CDR3 sequence (DNA): TGTGCCAGCAGCTTAACAGGGTCTAGCGGGGACGAGCAGTACTTC.

The CDR3 DNA reads TGCAGCGTTGAAGGTAGAGACCCAGGGGGGCAGTTCTTC. It specifies CSVEGRDPGGQFF. The chain joins TRBV29-1 to TRBJ2-1; 7 bases line up with TRBD1. Losses at the gene ends were 1 base for V and 12 bases for J; bases not matched to a gene: 9. Germline loops: CDR1 SQVTM, CDR2 ANQGSEA. This CDR3 contains 13 residues.

The V call is TRBV4-3, the J call TRBJ1-2, with unresolved D. The V end lost 0 bases, the J end lost 7 bases, and 9 bases lay between the germline ends. CDR3 length: 13 amino acids. From germline, CDR1 is LGHNA and CDR2 YSLEER. DNA for the CDR3: TGCGCCAGCAGCCAAGATAAAAGGTTTGGCTACACCTTC. As protein: CASSQDKRFGYTF.

This clonotype appeared a few times. This chain's CDR3 is CASSLAGPDKTQYF. CDR3 DNA: TGTGCCAGCAGCTTGGCCGGGCCGGATAAGACCCAGTACTTC. The chain combines TRBV5-6 with TRBJ2-5; D gene uncertain. CDR3 size: 14 residues. Deletions cut 0 bases from V and 6 bases from J, with 12 bases between. Germline CDR1 is SGHDT and CDR2 is YYEEEE.

This clonotype showed up just a few times. The rearrangement links TRBV6-5 to TRBJ2-7; D uncertain. The length of the CDR3 is 14 residues. Germline V lookup: CDR1 MNHEY, CDR2 SVGAGI. V was cut by 5 bases and J by 2 bases, with 13 bases left in between. The CDR3 spells CASSRGSYTYEQYF. The CDR3 DNA reads TGTGCCAGCAGTAGAGGTTCGTATACCTACGAGCAGTACTTC.

In its sample, this clonotype was seen a few times. This rearrangement joins TRBV7-2 to TRBJ2-5; D gene ambiguous. CDR3 length: 14 residues. Trimming stripped 4 bases from V and 5 bases from J, with 14 bases between. Per germline, CDR1 SGHTA and CDR2 FQGNSA. CDR3 in DNA: TGTGCCAGCAGCTCGACCGGGCTAAGGGAGACCCAGTACTTC. This codes for CASSSTGLRETQYF. Drawing the rest from reference TRBV7-2 and TRBJ2-5, the complete variable domain is GAGVSQSPSNKVTEKGKDVELRCDPISGHTALYWYRQSLGQGLEFLIYFQGNSAPDKSGLPSDRFSAERTGGSVSTLTIQRTQQEDSAVYLCASSSTGLRETQYFGPGTRLLVL.

The V gene is TRBV20-1, the J gene TRBJ2-7; TRBD1 matches 12 bases. CDR1 DFQATT and CDR2 SNEGSKA come from the germline V gene (reference sequence). V lost 5 bases, J lost 7 bases, and 12 bases stayed unmatched. The CDR3 covers 15 residues. CDR3 DNA: TGCAGTGCTCAATCCGGGACAGGGGGCTATTTGGAGCAGTACTTC. This encodes CSAQSGTGGYLEQYF.

The count of this clonotype is one. The gene calls are TRBV2 and TRBJ1-2; D call uncertain. Germline V gene sequence: CDR1 SNHLY, CDR2 FYNNEI. V lost 5 bases and J lost 4, with 11 bases in between. CDR3 size: 13 residues. CDR3: CASSNKRSYGYTF. The CDR3 bases are TGTGCCAGCAGTAACAAGAGGAGCTATGGCTACACCTTC.

This clonotype was detected only a few times. The CDR3 DNA reads as TGCGCCAGCAGCCAAGGACCAGATGGTTATGGCTACACCTTC. Translation gives CASSQGPDGYGYTF. The rearrangement links TRBV4-3 to TRBJ1-2; D is undetermined. The V gene lost 1 base and the J gene lost 5 bases, with 11 bases spanning the gap. The CDR3 sequence is 14 residues long. Germline loops: CDR1 LGHNA, CDR2 YSLEER.

This chain links TRBV5-1 with TRBJ1-1, with D maybe TRBD1 (5 bases). V lost 5 bases and J 1 base, leaving 12 bases between the germline ends. The CDR3 contains 14 residues. The V gene's germline CDR1 is SGHRS and CDR2 YFSETQ. The DNA for the CDR3 is TGCGCCAGCAGGCAAGGGACGGGGAACACTGAAGCTTTCTTT. This encodes CASRQGTGNTEAFF.

The rearrangement joins TRBV3-1 to TRBJ1-6; no reliable D call. The germline V and J ends were trimmed by 1 base and 8 bases, with 9 bases remaining between them. Germline CDR1 is LGHDT and CDR2 is YNNKEL (reference sequence). The CDR3 has 14 amino acids. CDR3: CASSQVKEYSPLHF. In DNA, the CDR3 is TGTGCCAGCAGCCAAGTAAAGGAGTATTCACCCCTCCACTTT.

This clonotype has more than one count but fewer than ten. This rearrangement joins TRBV3-1 to TRBJ2-1; 8 bases line up with TRBD2. The CDR3 totals 16 residues. CDR1 and CDR2 from the germline V gene are LGHDT and YNNKEL (reference sequence). The V gene end was trimmed by 0 bases and the J gene end by 3 bases; junction bases not matched to a gene: 4. CDR3 loop: CASSQESRGDYNEQFF. The CDR3 DNA reads as TGTGCCAGCAGCCAAGAATCGCGGGGGGACTACAATGAGCAGTTCTTC.

This chain connects TRBV7-2 to TRBJ2-7; 10 nucleotides agree with TRBD2. This CDR3 region has 15 residues. Germline CDR1 is SGHTA and CDR2 is FQGNSA. The junction had 11 bases not matched to a gene; V was cut back by 5 bases and J by 7 bases. This CDR3 is CASSPQRGGRGEQYF. CDR3 DNA sequence: TGTGCCAGCAGCCCACAGCGGGGGGGCCGAGGTGAGCAGTACTTC.

This clonotype occurred once. The germline gene is not matched at one end of the junction; a read error may be the cause. The gene calls are TRBV12-3 or TRBV12-4 and TRBJ2-3; TRBD2 agrees at 10 bases. This CDR3 is built from 14 residues. CDR3 region: CACSPSGGVHEQYF. The CDR3 coding sequence is TGTGCCTGCAGTCCTAGCGGGGGCGTCCACGAGCAGTATTTT.

This clonotype has at least ten counts. V and J are TRBV28 and TRBJ1-2; 7 bases are a match to TRBD1. This CDR3 spans 14 amino acids. Germline loops: CDR1 MDHEN, CDR2 SYDVKM. V lost 5 bases, J lost 4 bases, and 7 bases stayed unmatched. This CDR3 reads CASSRQGLVYGYTF. CDR3 nucleotides: TGTGCCAGCAGTCGACAGGGTTTGGTCTATGGCTACACCTTC.

This clonotype was seen ten or more times. The V gene is TRBV28, the J gene TRBJ2-7; D is undetermined. The V and J ends lost 2 bases and 3 bases respectively, with 8 bases between them. The CDR3 is 13 amino acids. Germline V gene lookup returns CDR1 MDHEN and CDR2 SYDVKM. The CDR3 region has the DNA TGTGCCAGCAGTTTAGTAGGTAACTACGAGCAGTACTTC. Protein sequence: CASSLVGNYEQYF. The complete variable domain, with remaining parts taken from reference TRBV28 and TRBJ2-7, reads DVKVTQSSRYLVKRTGEKVFLECVQDMDHENMFWYRQDPGLGLRLIYFSYDVKMKEKGDIPEGYSVSREKKERFSLILESASTNQTSMYLCASSLVGNYEQYFGPGTRLTVT.

Details on this clonotype: Possible read error: a much larger clone is one base away. The chain links TRBV6-5 to TRBJ1-2, with 8 bases identical to TRBD1. Per germline, CDR1 MNHEY and CDR2 SVGAGI. This CDR3 contains 13 residues. CDR3 in DNA: TGTGCCAGCAGACCGGACAGGGACTATGGCCACACCTTC. It is translated as CASRPDRDYGHTF.

This clonotype was detected a few times. The V and J genes are TRBV20-1 and TRBJ2-3; D gene ambiguous. Germline-derived CDR1 and CDR2 are DFQATT and SNEGSKA (reference sequence). V gave up 1 base and J gave up 2 bases, with 13 bases separating them. The CDR3 has 15 amino acids. CDR3 bases: TGCAGTGCTAGAGTTTCTCGGGTCTTCACAGATACGCAGTATTTT. Encoded protein: CSARVSRVFTDTQYF.

This chain connects TRBV5-1 to TRBJ2-5; D gene uncertain. The tail of the sequence fits TRBJ2-7 better, so the J call may be wrong. The germline gives CDR1 SGHRS, CDR2 YFSETQ. The CDR3 contains 14 residues. The chain's CDR3 is CASSPQRAYGEQYF. The CDR3 DNA reads as TGCGCCAGCAGCCCCCAACGGGCGTATGGCGAGCAGTACTTC.

The V gene is TRBV28, the J gene TRBJ1-5; D gene uncertain. V lost 4 bases and J 5 bases, leaving 18 bases between the germline ends. Per germline, CDR1 MDHEN and CDR2 SYDVKM. The CDR3 sequence is 16 residues long. CDR3 nucleotide sequence: TGTGCCAGCAGTTCCGGGTTACCGCTGCAAGATCAGCCCCAGCATTTT. Encoded protein: CASSSGLPLQDQPQHF.

V usage is TRBV7-9 and J usage is TRBJ1-5; unclear D gene. Trimming removed 4 bases from V and 5 bases from J, with 12 bases in between. The length of the CDR3 is 14 residues. Per the germline V gene, CDR1 is SEHNR and CDR2 is FQNEAQ (reference sequence). The DNA of the CDR3 is TGTGCCAGCAGCTCCTTATCAGCCCATCAGCCCCAGCATTTT. It yields the protein CASSSLSAHQPQHF.

The rearrangement joins TRBV3-1 to TRBJ2-5; D gene unclear. The V gene lost 2 bases and the J gene lost 1 base, with 11 bases spanning the gap. Germline CDR1 and CDR2: LGHDT and YNNKEL (reference sequence). The CDR3 runs to 15 residues. CDR3 sequence reads: CASSQNSGIQETQYF. In nucleotides, the CDR3 is TGTGCCAGCAGCCAAAATTCTGGGATCCAAGAGACCCAGTACTTC.

The rearrangement uses TRBV24-1 and TRBJ1-5, with no clear D. The CDR3 has 14 amino acids. With 5 bases removed from V and 3 bases from J, the gap between germline ends came to 10 bases. Germline loops: CDR1 KGHDR, CDR2 SFDVKD. The CDR3 DNA sequence: TGTGCCACCAGTGGATGGGGATCCAATCAGCCCCAGCATTTT. It codes for CATSGWGSNQPQHF.

This chain joins TRBV7-2 and TRBJ2-3; the match to TRBD2 covers 14 bases. CDR3 length: 17 amino acids. Trimming took 2 bases from V and 2 from J; bases not matched to a gene: 3. Germline lookup yields CDR1 SGHTA and CDR2 FQGNSA. The CDR3 is CASSLRGLAGDTDTQYF. The CDR3 DNA follows: TGTGCCAGCAGCTTAAGGGGACTAGCGGGGGACACAGATACGCAGTATTTT.

Details on this clonotype: The junction departs from the called germline gene at one end, perhaps through a read error. The V and J genes are TRBV4-1 and TRBJ2-1, with D maybe TRBD2 (5 bases). This CDR3 contains 17 residues. Germline CDR1 and CDR2: MGHRA and YSYEKL. CDR3 coding DNA: TGCTCCAGCAGCCAAAATCGGGGATCTCCCCAGTACAATGAGCAGTTCTTC. It yields the protein CSSSQNRGSPQYNEQFF.